This T cell receptor beta chain was observed in a study of blood T cell repertoires in COVID-19 (dated by TCRdb to the early 2020s). Study-level background: Samples from collaborators originated in the United States, Italy and Spain and spanned both the acute and convalescent phases of COVID-19. The prospective study material was composed of cDNA or gDNA derived from T cells, B-cell-depleted T cells, or PBMCs. Deeply sampled blood TCRbeta repertoires from subjects exposed to, actively infected with, or recovered from COVID-19 were included in the dataset. The repertoires were made available in a free public database intended to serve as a resource for research on the immune response to SARS-CoV-2. The samples were drawn from the first 160 participants of the ongoing ImmuneRACE study and from 1,254 subjects provided by 6 global collaborators. Sample metadata almost always included a de-identified subject ID, COVID-19 status, age in years and sex. Where HLA class I and class II types were available, the types were taken from metadata supplied by the sample provider, not from assay-based typing. General findings and caveats noted by the study authors: Clinical and demographic metadata were provided uncurated, with the amount varying by source and participant.

Between the V and J ends, shortened by 4 bases and 3 bases respectively, the junction contains 15 bases. From the germline V gene, CDR1 is MNHNS and CDR2 is SASEGT. The CDR3, from cysteine to phenylalanine, totals 16 residues. The read is trimmed to its CDR3 DNA, 48 bases read in frame from base 1. A word on this clone: What this receptor recognizes is not known. Base qualities are missing; no much larger clone stands one base away.

TCRbeta CDR3 regions were amplified from genomic DNA using the immunoSEQ Assay, a bias-controlled multiplex PCR. In the paper's pipeline: The number of nucleated cells in each sample was estimated from the amplification of reference gene primers within the assay. To quantify the absolute abundance of each unique TCRbeta CDR3 rearrangement, sequence reads were collapsed and filtered. For each sample, productive Simpson clonality was calculated as the square root of Simpson's diversity index over productive rearrangements. The table comes from immuneACCESS by way of TCRdb, which keeps in-frame sequences with V and J called. Part of the clones is missing from these tables; in studies checked, under half for an unresolved V gene and the rest for unknown reasons. V and J calls and clone size come straight from that table; D and trimming were deduced from the DNA. Across this sample there are some 150,000 clones, with 85% to 90% seen only once. The ten top clones hold 7.5% to 8.5% of the sample.

Whole blood was collected in K2EDTA tubes by collaborating institutions according to the institutions' own protocols. For TCRbeta analysis, collaborators shipped samples in one of three forms: frozen whole blood, isolated PBMCs, or DNA extracted from either of those sample types. Specimen: peripheral blood. The chain uses TRBV6-1 and TRBJ1-4; perhaps TRBD1 is the D gene, with 6 bases matching. The sequence was collected from an older woman with acute or convalescent COVID-19. The DNA is TGTGCCAGCAGTGGGGGAACGACAGGCTCTAATGAAAAACTGTTTTTT. This sequence encodes CASSGGTTGSNEKLFF.